This TCR beta chain was profiled in a study of OX40 agonist ivuxolimab in advanced cancers. Clones were read by immunoSEQ multiplex PCR, and TCRdb kept only the in-frame ones, dropping some. This table holds 55,000 to 90,000 clones, 70% to 90% found once. Germline CDR1 is SGHTA and CDR2 is FQGNSA. V was pared by 2 bases and J by 4 bases, with 3 bases between. This CDR3 is built from 12 residues. As to this clone: Other DNA sequences from this sample encode an identical CDR3 as well.

This TCR came from an adult with an advanced solid tumor such as melanoma, head and neck, liver or kidney cancer. This sample comprised CD4+ or CD8+ T cells sorted from blood, obtained in a trial of the OX40 agonist ivuxolimab. This chain uses TRBV7-2 with TRBJ1-5, with no clear D. CDR3 residues: CASSLPNQPQHF. The CDR3 DNA follows: TGTGCCAGCAGCTTACCGAATCAGCCCCAGCATTTT.